This T cell receptor beta chain was recovered during a study of blood T cells in healthy people across ages (dated by TCRdb to the mid-2010s). Background for the entire study: In model experiments, template switching captured about one uniquely barcoded TCR beta cDNA molecule for every two T cells. Four age groups were formed from the donors: young (average 16 years), middle-aged (around 39), aged (approximately 60) and long-lived (about 80). The study analyzed two additional independent replicas of 1 million unique cDNA reads from the same blood draw for two donors, one aged 18 to 30 and one aged 80 or older. The study measured age-related changes in TCR beta repertoire diversity using deep sequencing normalized with unique cDNA molecular identifiers. The paper as a whole reports these results and caveats: Estimates of total diversity based on one million sequenced T cells were considered lower bounds and underestimates. The percentage of naive T cells measured by flow cytometry correlated strongly with observed TCR beta diversity. Bulk unsorted PBMC profiling prevented conclusive comparison of naive and antigen-experienced compartments. Compared with the aged group, the long-lived group had more naive CD4+ T cells, fewer expanded clones and increased TCR diversity, suggesting age selection. Donor CMV infection status was unknown, potentially confounding age-related changes in expanded clonotypes. Observed TCR beta diversity per million T cells fell roughly linearly with age, and a significant reduction was already apparent by age about 38.

The method was 5' RACE. TCRdb names Illumina HiSeq 2500 as the instrument used. A second PCR of 7 to 11 cycles was performed with a sample-barcoded 5' primer and a J-beta primer mix. A template-switch 5' adaptor carrying 12 random nucleotides introduced a unique molecular identifier onto each TCR beta cDNA molecule. At least 2.5 million CDR3-containing paired-end reads were obtained from each sample. First-strand cDNA was synthesized from all RNA with the Mint cDNA synthesis kit, primed by a TRBC-specific oligonucleotide. Following uracil-DNA glycosylase treatment, a first 18-cycle PCR with universal primers M1SS and BC2_uni_R was performed on all cDNA. Per the source publication's procedure: Each sample was normalized by randomly selecting 1 million high-quality reads, each carrying a distinct molecular identifier. Reads with shared molecular identifiers were discarded instead of being binned into consensus sequences. CDR3 identification, clonotype clustering and error correction used MiTCR with a Q25 quality threshold and the strictest error-elimination algorithm. Lower-bound total TCR beta diversity was estimated with a nonparametric unseen species model using Euler transformation. Through fastp at Q25 and MiXCR, TCRdb rebuilt clones from the public reads, retaining in-frame beta chains. Entries that share a CDR3 protein sequence are merged under the most common genes and DNA. The V and J calls reflect TCRdb's pipeline rather than the authors' work. Present in this sample are approximately 800,000 distinct CDR3 sequences, roughly 25% of which were seen just once. Clones ranked in the top ten supply under 4% of the sample.

Systemically healthy Caucasian individuals from Russia, around 39 in total and aged roughly 6 to 100 years, were included as donors. Ten milliliters of peripheral blood were drawn from each donor into EDTA-treated Vacutainer tubes. Ficoll-Paque density-gradient centrifugation was used to isolate PBMCs, with at least 6.5 million per sample. Total RNA, at least 6 micrograms per sample, was extracted from PBMCs with Trizol reagent. Naive CD45RAhigh/CD27high T cell percentages were measured by flow cytometry on a PBMC aliquot from every donor. Concerning this clonotype itself: The target of this receptor is not known. There are no base qualities to consult, and no much larger clone falls within one base.

A distance of 8 bases separates the germline ends of V and J, which lose 6 bases and 8 bases respectively. Counted from cysteine to phenylalanine, this CDR3 has 10 amino acids. Solely the CDR3 DNA is kept, with 30 bases framed from the first base. The germline V gene yields SQVTM for CDR1 and ANQGSEA for CDR2. The same sample was also used in a study of T cells of mothers and their children. From the second report: Donors were nine systemically healthy Caucasian individuals: three mothers and their six children. cDNA synthesis used all of the extracted RNA, with approximately 1.4 ug of RNA in each 15 ul reaction. In the second PCR, the M1S primer introduced both the sample barcodes and 2-4 random nucleotides. Each mother yielded over 9 million TCR beta CDR3 reads and each child a few million reads. In both related and unrelated pairs, thymic selection shapes the output of TCR recombination in a similar way, with inherited differences having only a minor effect. Normalized repertoire overlap was always slightly but never significantly higher in related than unrelated mother-child pairs. No persistent microchimeric T cell clones were detected, at a sensitivity of about 100 clones per million clonotypes. In the study, deep NGS was used to compare the TCR beta repertoires of mothers and children, and features distinguishing related mother-child pairs from unrelated individuals were sought. Mothers averaged roughly 40 +/- 4 years of age and children averaged approximately 12 +/- 4 years. After adapters were ligated using NEBNext reagents, the libraries underwent 100+100 nt paired-end sequencing on an Illumina HiSeq 2000. To prevent cross-contamination, the mother and child libraries were prepared a month apart and were sequenced in separate runs. For each donor, somewhere between about 450,000 and 2,200,000 distinct TCR beta clonotypes were identified. Naive TCR beta clonotypes were estimated from low-frequency clonotypes matched to each donor's FACS-determined naive share, without sorting.

The rearranged chain carries TRBV29-1 and TRBJ2-1, with the D gene uncertain. Specimen: blood. This TCR was sampled from a boy between 10 and 17 years old in good health. The DNA is TGCAGCGTGCATCGGGATGAGCAGTTCTTC. Its coded protein is CSVHRDEQFF.